These T cell receptor beta chains were read from a single sample in a study of cytomegalovirus exposure and HLA in healthy donors. Produced via immunoSEQ multiplex PCR; TCRdb's table is partial and in-frame only. The sample lists 130,000 or so clones; 70% to 80% were seen once. The sequenced sample was PBMCs. These receptors were collected from a woman aged 55-70 years in good health and CMV-seronegative. CDR3s include the opening cysteine and the closing phenylalanine or tryptophan. D genes are given only for firm matches. The listing skips clone size in some rows; elsewhere it reads once, few, many or a size class.

j_call: TRBJ1-5
clone_size: many
v_call: TRBV5-5
d_call: .
cdr3_aa: CASPGQARGKSNQPQHF
cdr3_nt: TGTGCCAGCCCGGGGCAAGCCCGCGGGAAAAGCAATCAGCCCCAGCATTTT

j_call: TRBJ1-3
clone_size: .
v_call: TRBV7-6
d_call: .
cdr3_aa: CASSLGGGFSGNTIYF
cdr3_nt: TGTGCCAGCAGCTTAGGTGGGGGGTTCTCTGGAAACACCATATATTTT

j_call: TRBJ2-4
clone_size: .
v_call: TRBV28
d_call: TRBD2
cdr3_aa: CASSLSASGGLDIQYF
cdr3_nt: TGTGCCAGCAGTTTATCGGCTAGCGGGGGTTTAGACATTCAGTACTTC

j_call: TRBJ1-5
clone_size: .
v_call: TRBV30
d_call: .
cdr3_aa: CAWSGTGEQPQHF
cdr3_nt: TGTGCCTGGAGTGGGACGGGGGAACAGCCCCAGCATTTT

j_call: TRBJ2-2
clone_size: .
v_call: TRBV29-1
d_call: .
cdr3_aa: CSAQIRETNTGELFF
cdr3_nt: TGCAGCGCCCAAATCCGGGAGACGAACACCGGGGAGCTGTTTTTT

j_call: TRBJ1-1
clone_size: .
v_call: TRBV28
d_call: TRBD1
cdr3_aa: CASSLTGGTEAFF
cdr3_nt: TGTGCCAGCAGTTTGACAGGGGGCACTGAAGCTTTCTTT

j_call: TRBJ1-1
clone_size: .
v_call: TRBV10-3
d_call: TRBD1
cdr3_aa: CAISRTGGNTEAFF
cdr3_nt: TGTGCCATCAGTCGAACAGGGGGCAACACTGAAGCTTTCTTT

j_call: TRBJ2-7
clone_size: .
v_call: TRBV27
d_call: TRBD1
cdr3_aa: CASSPDRAGVHEQYF
cdr3_nt: TGTGCCAGCAGTCCAGACAGGGCAGGGGTTCACGAGCAGTACTTC

j_call: TRBJ1-5
clone_size: .
v_call: TRBV28
d_call: TRBD1
cdr3_aa: CASRARTGIWQPQHF
cdr3_nt: TGTGCCAGCCGAGCCCGGACAGGGATATGGCAGCCCCAGCATTTT

j_call: TRBJ1-5
clone_size: .
v_call: TRBV28
d_call: .
cdr3_aa: CASNSKGAGADQPQHF
cdr3_nt: TGTGCCAGCAACTCGAAAGGCGCAGGGGCGGATCAGCCCCAGCATTTT

j_call: TRBJ2-1
clone_size: .
v_call: TRBV4-2
d_call: TRBD2
cdr3_aa: CASSPDGGTSGRAVEQFF
cdr3_nt: TGTGCCAGCAGCCCTGACGGTGGAACGAGCGGGAGGGCCGTTGAGCAGTTCTTC

j_call: TRBJ2-5
clone_size: .
v_call: TRBV11-2
d_call: TRBD2
cdr3_aa: CASSLRAGRAGVSGETQYF
cdr3_nt: TGTGCCAGCAGCTTAAGGGCGGGAAGAGCGGGAGTCAGCGGAGAGACCCAGTACTTC

j_call: TRBJ1-1
clone_size: .
v_call: TRBV27
d_call: TRBD1
cdr3_aa: CASSLTGRTEAFF
cdr3_nt: TGTGCCAGCAGTTTGACAGGGCGCACTGAAGCTTTCTTT

j_call: TRBJ1-1
clone_size: .
v_call: TRBV5-5
d_call: TRBD1
cdr3_aa: CASSLGVQGAVDEAFF
cdr3_nt: TGTGCCAGCAGCTTGGGGGTTCAGGGGGCAGTCGATGAAGCTTTCTTT

j_call: TRBJ2-2
clone_size: once
v_call: TRBV2
d_call: .
cdr3_aa: CASRRNTGELFF
cdr3_nt: TGTGCCAGCAGGCGGAACACCGGGGAGCTGTTTTTT

j_call: TRBJ1-4
clone_size: .
v_call: TRBV7-6
d_call: .
cdr3_aa: CASSPHPGATNEKLFF
cdr3_nt: TGTGCCAGCAGCCCTCATCCGGGGGCAACTAATGAAAAACTGTTTTTT

j_call: TRBJ2-7
clone_size: few
v_call: TRBV5-8
d_call: TRBD1
cdr3_aa: CASSSASGTGKYF
cdr3_nt: TGTGCCAGCAGCTCCGCCTCCGGGACAGGGAAGTACTTC

j_call: TRBJ2-7
clone_size: .
v_call: TRBV7-8
d_call: TRBD2
cdr3_aa: CASSLVVALAGPQDEQYF
cdr3_nt: TGTGCCAGCAGCTTAGTCGTCGCGCTAGCGGGGCCCCAGGACGAGCAGTACTTC

j_call: TRBJ2-7
clone_size: once
v_call: TRBV5-1
d_call: TRBD2
cdr3_aa: CASRTSGRGDEQYF
cdr3_nt: TGCGCCAGCAGGACTAGCGGGAGGGGGGACGAGCAGTACTTC

j_call: TRBJ2-5
clone_size: .
v_call: TRBV7-7
d_call: .
cdr3_aa: CASSLGLLYQETQYF
cdr3_nt: TGTGCCAGCAGCTTAGGACTCCTGTACCAAGAGACCCAGTACTTC

j_call: TRBJ2-7
clone_size: .
v_call: TRBV28
d_call: TRBD2
cdr3_aa: CASSPNPIAGDPGEQYF
cdr3_nt: TGTGCCAGCAGCCCCAACCCCATAGCGGGAGACCCGGGCGAGCAGTACTTC

j_call: TRBJ1-1
clone_size: .
v_call: TRBV27
d_call: TRBD1
cdr3_aa: CASSYRGDTEAFF
cdr3_nt: TGTGCCAGCAGTTACAGGGGGGACACTGAAGCTTTCTTT

j_call: TRBJ1-1
clone_size: .
v_call: TRBV4-2
d_call: .
cdr3_aa: CASSQFSGTSNTEAFF
cdr3_nt: TGTGCCAGCAGCCAATTCTCCGGGACATCCAACACTGAAGCTTTCTTT

j_call: TRBJ2-7
clone_size: .
v_call: TRBV9
d_call: .
cdr3_aa: CASSVQGSSYEQYF
cdr3_nt: TGTGCCAGCAGCGTACAGGGTAGCTCCTACGAGCAGTACTTC

j_call: TRBJ2-7
clone_size: .
v_call: TRBV28
d_call: TRBD2
cdr3_aa: CASLNSGRTRYEQYF
cdr3_nt: TGTGCCAGCCTAAATAGCGGGAGGACAAGGTACGAGCAGTACTTC